A selection of T cell receptor beta chains follows, all from one sample in a study of T cells in Graves' hyperthyroidism and ophthalmopathy. From the multiplex PCR reads, TCRdb called clonotypes with MiXCR, one entry per CDR3 protein. The sample has roughly 180,000 distinct CDR3 sequences; 9.4% are singletons. The sample was blood. These receptors were obtained from a woman between 18 and 29 years old with Graves' hyperthyroidism that later progressed to Graves' ophthalmopathy. Each CDR3 is given with its conserved first and last residue. Each record gives: V gene, J gene, D gene, clone size, CDR3 protein, CDR3 DNA. D genes are given only for firm matches. Clone size is stated in some rows and not others, as once, few, many or a class when expanded.

>TRBV19|TRBJ2-7|-|many
CASSMNRNEQYF
TGTGCCAGTAGTATGAACAGGAACGAGCAGTACTTC
>TRBV19|TRBJ1-2|-|many
CASSFDLNYGYTF
TGTGCCAGTAGCTTCGACCTTAACTATGGCTACACCTTC
>TRBV19|TRBJ1-6|-|few
CASSKDGVGSPLHF
TGTGCCAGTAGTAAAGACGGTGTTGGTTCACCCCTCCACTTT
>TRBV12-3/TRBV12-4|TRBJ1-6|-|many
CASSFMGLGARSPLHF
TGTGCCAGCAGTTTTATGGGATTGGGGGCAAGATCACCCCTCCACTTT
>TRBV30|TRBJ2-6|-|-
CAWTSTGSSGANVLTF
TGTGCCTGGACTAGCACTGGAAGCTCTGGGGCCAACGTCCTGACTTTC
>TRBV20-1|TRBJ2-5|TRBD2|many
CSARAASGGAGETQYF
TGCAGTGCTAGAGCGGCTAGCGGGGGGGCTGGGGAGACCCAGTACTTC
>TRBV27|TRBJ2-7|-|few
CASSPTGLHYEQYF
TGTGCCAGCAGTCCAACGGGACTTCACTACGAGCAGTACTTC
>TRBV12-3/TRBV12-4|TRBJ1-1|-|many
CASSLRRGVGITEAFF
TGTGCCAGCAGTTTAAGGCGTGGGGTTGGGATCACTGAAGCTTTCTTT
>TRBV28|TRBJ1-4|-|many
CASSLYTTTNEKLFF
TGTGCCAGCAGTTTATACACCACAACTAATGAAAAACTGTTTTTT
>TRBV3-1|TRBJ2-7|-|few
CASSQEAGANYEQYF
TGTGCCAGCAGCCAAGAGGCAGGGGCAAACTACGAGCAGTACTTC
>TRBV5-1|TRBJ2-3|-|many
CASSLTSRTSTDTQYF
TGCGCCAGCAGCTTGACTTCGAGGACTAGCACAGATACGCAGTATTTT
>TRBV20-1|TRBJ1-6|-|few
CSARGKKEGSYNSPLHF
TGCAGTGCTAGGGGTAAAAAAGAGGGCTCCTATAATTCACCCCTCCACTTT
>TRBV11-1|TRBJ2-7|TRBD2|-
CASSLGGTGGASYEQYF
TGTGCCAGCAGCTTGGGCGGTACGGGGGGAGCATCCTACGAGCAGTACTTC
>TRBV12-3/TRBV12-4|TRBJ2-1|-|many
CASSSRLPANEQFF
TGTGCCAGCAGTTCCCGACTCCCGGCCAATGAGCAGTTCTTC
>TRBV12-3/TRBV12-4|TRBJ1-5|-|many
CASSHPNQPQHF
TGTGCCAGCAGCCACCCCAATCAGCCCCAGCATTTT
>TRBV9|TRBJ2-7|TRBD1|-
CASSVGWTGAYEQYF
TGTGCCAGCAGCGTAGGATGGACAGGGGCCTACGAGCAGTACTTC
>TRBV28|TRBJ1-2|TRBD1|few
CASSRPRDREPNYGYTF
TGTGCCAGCAGCCGACCCCGGGACAGGGAGCCCAACTATGGCTACACCTTC
>TRBV12-5|TRBJ1-2|TRBD1|-
CASGLYFRGDGYTF
TGTGCTAGTGGTTTATACTTCAGGGGGGATGGCTACACCTTC
>TRBV6-1|TRBJ1-1|TRBD1|many
CASSQRTGRSEAFF
TGTGCCAGCAGTCAAAGGACAGGGCGGAGTGAAGCTTTCTTT
>TRBV19|TRBJ2-7|-|few
CASSIDRSSYEQYF
TGTGCCAGTAGTATAGACAGGAGCTCCTACGAGCAGTACTTC
>TRBV12-3/TRBV12-4|TRBJ2-2|-|many
CASTIAGTMNTGELFF
TGTGCCAGCACGATCGCGGGCACGATGAACACCGGGGAGCTGTTTTTT
>TRBV7-2|TRBJ2-7|TRBD1|many
CASSWDRSYEQYF
TGTGCCAGCAGCTGGGACAGGTCCTACGAGCAGTACTTC
>TRBV3-1|TRBJ2-3|-|few
CASSQDFGGTDTQYF
TGTGCCAGCAGCCAAGATTTTGGAGGGACAGATACGCAGTATTTT
>TRBV5-5|TRBJ2-2|-|few
CASSSPLRGTGELFF
TGTGCCAGCAGCTCCCCACTACGGGGGACCGGGGAGCTGTTTTTT
>TRBV7-8|TRBJ2-7|TRBD2|many
CASSTRTGGGLAGETEQYF
TGTGCCAGCAGCACCCGGACAGGGGGAGGACTAGCGGGAGAGACCGAGCAGTACTTC
>TRBV6-1|TRBJ1-3|-|few
CASSVPTDSGSTIYF
TGTGCCAGCAGTGTCCCGACTGACTCTGGAAGCACCATATATTTT
>TRBV11-2|TRBJ2-2|-|many
CASSLDSVSTGELFF
TGTGCCAGCAGCTTAGATTCCGTCTCCACCGGGGAGCTGTTTTTT
>TRBV28|TRBJ1-5|TRBD1|-
CASSYTQGAGNQPRHF
TGTGCCAGCAGTTACACACAGGGGGCAGGCAATCAGCCCCGGCATTTT
>TRBV15|TRBJ2-7|-|many
CATSRDGKTYEQYF
TGTGCCACCAGCAGAGATGGCAAAACCTACGAGCAGTACTTC